The 25 T cell receptor beta chains below were found in one sample sequenced in a study of metastatic and nonmetastatic thyroid tumors. No treatment of any kind had been given to any patient before thyroid surgery. Through MiXCR, TCRdb re-clonotyped the PCR reads. The sample holds some 20,000 clones, approximately 11% seen once. Sample: blood. These receptor sequences come from a female donor with papillary thyroid cancer or a benign thyroid nodule (not recorded which). Some clones in this sample may be carry-over from other donors' samples.

This chain links TRBV2 with TRBJ2-4; unclear D gene. With 7 bases removed from V and 6 bases from J, the gap between germline ends came to 13 bases. CDR3 length: 13 residues. CDR1 is SNHLY, CDR2 FYNNEI, per germline. Written as DNA, the CDR3 is TGTGCCAGCAACCCCGATAACGGAAACATTCAGTACTTC. Amino acids: CASNPDNGNIQYF.

To note about this clone: This may arise from a read error, as a much more abundant clone is one base away. This chain joins TRBV30 and TRBJ2-1; 7 bases are shared with TRBD2. Germline CDR1 GTSNPN, CDR2 SVGIG (reference sequence). The CDR3 extends over 15 amino acids. The CDR3 nucleotides read TGTGCCTGGAGTTTAGGGGCTAGCGGTAACAATGGGCAGTTCTTC. This codes for CAWSLGASGNNGQFF.

The sample holds many counts of this clone. The J gene is TRBJ2-5, the V gene TRBV5-4; tentatively, D is TRBD1 (6 bases). Trimming stripped 3 bases from V and 2 bases from J, with 11 bases between. The CDR3 covers 14 residues. The germline CDR1 and CDR2 sequences are SGHNT and YYREEE (reference sequence). The DNA of the CDR3 is TGTGCCAGCAGCTCTAGACAGGATCAAGAGACCCAGTACTTC. Translating gives CASSSRQDQETQYF.

This clone was counted at least ten times. The V and J genes are TRBV4-1 and TRBJ2-7; 11 bases agree with TRBD1. The trim removed 2 bases at V and 2 bases at J, leaving 2 bases unmatched. CDR3 length: 15 amino acids. Germline-derived CDR1 and CDR2 are MGHRA and YSYEKL. The CDR3 DNA follows: TGCGCCAGCAGCCAACCGGGACAGGGGGCCTACGAGCAGTACTTC. Translation gives CASSQPGQGAYEQYF.

This clone is medium-sized in the sample. The chain is built from TRBV28 and TRBJ2-7; 7 nucleotides align to TRBD1. V was pared by 8 bases and J by 2 bases, with 6 bases of the junction left unmatched. In germline, CDR1 is MDHEN, CDR2 SYDVKM. The CDR3 is 13 amino acids. This CDR3 is CASARDSPYEQYF. CDR3 bases: TGTGCCAGCGCCCGGGACAGTCCCTACGAGCAGTACTTC.

This clone was observed many times. This rearrangement joins TRBV10-3 to TRBJ2-7, with 7 bases fitting TRBD2. This CDR3 region has 14 residues. Germline V gene sequence: CDR1 ENHRY, CDR2 SYGVKD. V was pared by 2 bases and J by 3 bases, with 4 bases of the junction left unmatched. The CDR3 DNA follows: TGTGCCATCAGTGAGGCTAGCGGAAACTACGAGCAGTACTTC. Its translation: CAISEASGNYEQYF.

The chain has TRBV19 and TRBJ1-5, with D perhaps matching TRBD1 (6 bases). Trimming pared 0 bases from V and 8 bases from J, leaving 17 bases between. Germline V gene data show CDR1 as LNHDA and CDR2 as SQIVND (reference sequence). The CDR3 totals 16 residues. In DNA form, the CDR3 reads TGTGCCAGTAGTATAGATCGCGACAACCCAGGGGAGCCCCAGCATTTT. Amino acid sequence: CASSIDRDNPGEPQHF. Variable domain in full (rest from reference TRBV19 and TRBJ1-5): DGGITQSPKYLFRKEGQNVTLSCEQNLNHDAMYWYRQDPGQGLRLIYYSQIVNDFQKGDIAEGYSVSREKKESFPLTVTSAQKNPTAFYLCASSIDRDNPGEPQHFGDGTRLSIL.

This clone appeared a few times. One end of the junction fails to match germline, which may point to a read error. Other DNA sequences in the same sample also yield this CDR3. The chain recombines TRBV7-3 with TRBJ2-7, with 13 bases that match TRBD2. The CDR3 sequence is 16 residues long. Germline V gene lookup returns CDR1 SGHTA and CDR2 FQGTGA. The CDR3 DNA follows: TGTGCCAGCAGATCGGGGACTAGCGGGAAGGTCCACGAGCAGTATTTC. Translated, it gives CASRSGTSGKVHEQYF. The full variable domain, in which reference TRBV7-3 and TRBJ2-7 provide the parts outside the CDR3, is GAGVSQTPSNKVTEKGKYVELRCDPISGHTALYWYRQSLGQGPEFLIYFQGTGAADDSGLPNDRFFAVRPEGSVSTLKIQRTERGDSAVYLCASRSGTSGKVHEQYFGPGTRLTVT.

In this sample, this clone turned up many times. The rearrangement uses TRBV19 and TRBJ1-2, with TRBD1 as a possible D gene (6 bases). The V end was cut by 11 bases, the J end by 5 bases, with 18 bases between. Germline-derived CDR1 and CDR2 are LNHDA and SQIVND (reference sequence). The length of the CDR3 is 13 residues. In DNA, the CDR3 is TGTGCCTCTAGCCCTGGACAGACTTATGGCTACACCTTC. It specifies CASSPGQTYGYTF.

This clone was counted a few times. A much larger clone differs by one base, so this may be a read error. As DNA, the CDR3 is TGTGTCAGCAGTTCGACAGGGAAAGAGACCCAGTACTTC. It is translated as CVSSSTGKETQYF. The chain is built from TRBV12-3 or TRBV12-4 and TRBJ2-5; 7 bases match TRBD1. The CDR3 length is 13 residues.

The chain carries TRBV12-3 or TRBV12-4 and TRBJ2-5; the D is unclear. The germline V and J ends were trimmed by 4 bases and 4 bases, with 19 bases remaining between them. The CDR3 totals 16 residues. CDR3 nucleotides: TGTGCCAGCAGTTCAACACTATCGGTAGCTTCAGAGACCCAGTACTTC. This codes for CASSSTLSVASETQYF.

This clone was counted only a few times. A read error is possible here, since a much larger clone lies one base away. J is TRBJ2-7 and V is TRBV20-1; 10 positions agree with TRBD1. Germline V CDR1 and CDR2: DFQATT, SNEGSKA (reference sequence). The CDR3 is 12 residues long. The CDR3: CSAPDADRGTHF. The CDR3 nucleotides read TGCAGTGCTCCAGACGCGGACAGGGGGACTCACTTC.

The chain employs TRBV3-1 and TRBJ2-3, with D perhaps TRBD2 (5 bases). Trimming removed 0 bases from V and 1 base from J, with 14 bases in between. Germline CDR1 LGHDT, CDR2 YNNKEL (reference sequence). The CDR3 totals 17 residues. Here the CDR3 reads CASSQDGGSYGTDTQYF. The CDR3 bases are TGTGCCAGCAGCCAAGACGGCGGGTCCTACGGCACAGATACGCAGTATTTT.

This clone was seen repeatedly, ten times or more. This chain links TRBV9 with TRBJ1-5, with 7 bases that match TRBD1. Trimming took 0 bases from V and 2 from J; bases not matched to a gene: 2. The germline V gene encodes CDR1 SGDLS and CDR2 YYNGEE. The CDR3 covers 15 residues. CDR3 loop: CASSVGGGGNQPQHF. The CDR3 bases are TGTGCCAGCAGCGTAGGAGGGGGCGGCAATCAGCCCCAGCATTTT.

This rearrangement joins TRBV5-5 to TRBJ1-2, with TRBD1 identical over 7 bases. This CDR3 comprises 14 residues. V lost 5 bases and J lost 1; bases outside the gene matches: 5. Germline CDR1 and CDR2: SGHKS and YYEKEE (reference sequence). This chain's CDR3 is CASRYRDSNYGYTF. In nucleotides, the CDR3 is TGTGCCAGCAGGTACCGGGACAGTAACTATGGCTACACCTTC.

This clone was picked up many times. The chain employs TRBV20-1 and TRBJ2-7, with 10 nucleotides matching TRBD1. From germline, CDR1 is DFQATT and CDR2 SNEGSKA (reference sequence). The CDR3 is made up of 12 amino acids. With 5 bases clipped from V and 4 bases from J, the junction kept 2 bases outside the gene matches. Written as DNA, the CDR3 is TGCAGTGCTGAGGGACAGGGGTACGAGCAGTACTTC. This gives the protein CSAEGQGYEQYF.

This clone showed up many times. This chain uses TRBV20-1 with TRBJ2-3; 9 bases fit TRBD1. V trimming: 2 bases; J trimming: 6 bases; junction bases outside the gene matches: 12. The CDR3 has 16 residues. CDR1 is DFQATT and CDR2 is SNEGSKA in the germline V gene (reference sequence). CDR3 amino acids: CSARLRDRVGRDTQYF. The CDR3 nucleotides are TGCAGTGCTAGACTCCGGGACAGGGTGGGGCGGGATACGCAGTATTTT.

The V and J genes are TRBV11-2 and TRBJ1-1; D gene uncertain. Germline V gene sequence: CDR1 SGHAT, CDR2 FQNNGV. CDR3 length: 14 residues. Deletions cut 4 bases from V and 6 bases from J, with 15 bases between. CDR3 residues: CASSYLAGRAEAFF. The CDR3, as DNA: TGTGCCAGCAGCTATTTAGCCGGTCGGGCTGAAGCTTTCTTT.

As to this clone: With a much larger clone just one base away, this may be a read error. This sequence joins TRBV7-3 and TRBJ2-7, with 14 bases aligning to TRBD2. Losses at the gene ends were 4 bases for V and 7 bases for J; bases not matched to a gene: 3. Looked up from germline, CDR1 is SGHTA and CDR2 is FQGTGA. The CDR3 contains 14 residues. The DNA for the CDR3 is TGTGCCAGCAGCTCGGGACTAGCGGGAGATGAGCAGTACTTC. Protein: CASSSGLAGDEQYF. The full variable domain, with the rest looked up from reference TRBV7-3 and TRBJ2-7, is GAGVSQTPSNKVTEKGKYVELRCDPISGHTALYWYRQSLGQGPEFLIYFQGTGAADDSGLPNDRFFAVRPEGSVSTLKIQRTERGDSAVYLCASSSGLAGDEQYFGPGTRLTVT.

This clone was picked up many times. The gene calls are TRBV28 and TRBJ1-2, with a possible D match to TRBD1 (6 bases). V shed 5 bases and J shed 5 bases, with 15 bases lying between them. CDR3 size: 14 residues. Germline V gene sequence: CDR1 MDHEN, CDR2 SYDVKM. CDR3 in amino acids: CASSLTGKGYGYTF. The CDR3 bases are TGTGCCAGCAGTCTAACAGGGAAGGGGTATGGCTACACCTTC.

Ten or more counts support this clone. The chain is built from TRBV2 and TRBJ2-2; 9 bases line up with TRBD2. From germline, CDR1 is SNHLY and CDR2 FYNNEI. The CDR3 consists of 19 residues. Germline trimming cut 2 bases from V and 5 bases from J; bases unmatched to any gene: 15. CDR3 nucleotide sequence: TGTGCCAGCAGTGAATGGGTGGTTCGTCTAGCGGGATATACCGGGGAGCTGTTTTTT. Translated: CASSEWVVRLAGYTGELFF.

A note on this clone: Because it lacks the conserved phenylalanine or tryptophan at the end, this CDR3 is likely a read error. V gene TRBV27 combines with J gene TRBJ2-7; tentatively, D is TRBD2 (7 bases). Germline-derived CDR1 and CDR2 are MNHEY and SMNVEV (reference sequence). V shed 5 bases and J shed 0 bases, with 20 bases lying between them. CDR3 length: 17 amino acids. For the CDR3, the DNA is TGTGCCAGCAGTGTGAGGGGGGGTGACCCTAACTCCTACGAGCAGTACCTC. Translation: CASSVRGGDPNSYEQYL.

There are a few counts of this clone. The junction differs from germline at one of its ends, possibly a read error. The V call is TRBV24-1, the J call TRBJ1-3; D is unresolved. The CDR3 has 15 residues. In germline, CDR1 is KGHDR, CDR2 SFDVKD. The chain's CDR3 is CVTSDSGISVNTIYF. CDR3 in DNA: TGTGTCACCAGTGATTCCGGGATTTCTGTAAACACCATATATTTT.

This clone appeared many times. The chain recombines TRBV29-1 with TRBJ2-2, with D uncertain. In germline, CDR1 is SQVTM, CDR2 ANQGSEA. The ends were cut back, 4 bases at V and 4 bases at J, with 4 bases in the middle. The CDR3 is 11 residues long. The CDR3 is CSVVSTGELFF. CDR3 sequence (DNA): TGCAGCGTTGTTAGCACCGGGGAGCTGTTTTTT.

About this clone itself: The junction departs from the called germline gene at one end, perhaps through a read error. The chain has TRBV18 and TRBJ1-1; the D is unclear. This CDR3 is 11 amino acids long. Germline V CDR1 and CDR2: KGHSH, LQKENI. As DNA, the CDR3 is TGTGCCTGCTCCCGCAACACTGAAGCTTTCTTT. Translated, it gives CACSRNTEAFF.